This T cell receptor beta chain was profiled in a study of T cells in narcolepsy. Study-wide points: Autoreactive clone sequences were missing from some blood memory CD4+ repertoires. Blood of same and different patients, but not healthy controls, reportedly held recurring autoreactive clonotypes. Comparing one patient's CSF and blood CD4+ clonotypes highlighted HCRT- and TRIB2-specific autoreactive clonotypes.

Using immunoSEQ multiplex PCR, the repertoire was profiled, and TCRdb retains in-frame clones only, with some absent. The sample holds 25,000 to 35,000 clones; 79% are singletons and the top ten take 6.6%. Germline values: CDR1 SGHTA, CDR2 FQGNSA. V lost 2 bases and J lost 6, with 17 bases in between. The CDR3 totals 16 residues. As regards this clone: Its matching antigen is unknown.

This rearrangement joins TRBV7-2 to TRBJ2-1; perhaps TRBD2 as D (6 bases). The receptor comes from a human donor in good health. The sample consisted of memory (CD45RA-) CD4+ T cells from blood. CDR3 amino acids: CASSLLAPSVGNEQFF. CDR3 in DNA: TGTGCCAGCAGCTTATTAGCTCCTAGCGTTGGCAATGAGCAGTTCTTC.